Shown below are 23 T cell receptor beta chains from a single sample sequenced in a study of tumor-infiltrating lymphocytes in oesophageal squamous cell carcinoma. TCRdb fed the PCR reads into MiXCR, producing one record per CDR3 protein. This sample carries 12,000 or so distinct CDR3 sequences, roughly three fifths of them seen once, and the ten largest clones take more than 35%. The sequenced sample was esophageal tumor tissue. The receptors shown here come from a female donor with esophageal squamous cell carcinoma.

A note on this clonotype: This CDR3 fails to terminate in the conserved phenylalanine or tryptophan, so it likely reflects a read error. The DNA is omitted, as the CDR3 cannot be located on it reliably, and the CDR3 follows TCRdb's listing. This chain links TRBV27 with TRBJ2-3; the table's D gene call, TRBD1, was not cross checked with the DNA. The CDR3 has 14 amino acids, counting both end residues. Germline assignment: CDR1 MNHEY and CDR2 SMNVEV (reference sequence). The CDR3 reads CASRPGGDGYTFGS.

This clonotype has only one observation. The chain employs TRBV28 and TRBJ1-5, with D hard to call. Germline CDR1 is MDHEN and CDR2 is SYDVKM. Trimming pared 3 bases from V and 8 bases from J, leaving 8 bases between. The CDR3 length is 12 residues. The CDR3: CASSFFGKPQHF. Here the CDR3 DNA reads TGTGCCAGCAGTTTTTTCGGAAAGCCCCAGCATTTT.

In this sample, this clonotype is medium-sized (0.01 to 0.1%). The V and J genes are TRBV27 and TRBJ2-3; the D gene is possibly TRBD2 (5 bases). Per the germline V gene, CDR1 is MNHEY and CDR2 is SMNVEV (reference sequence). This CDR3 has 12 amino acids. The ends were cut back, 3 bases at V and 11 bases at J, with 12 bases in the middle. The chain's CDR3 is CASSFQLEGQYF. The CDR3 bases are TGTGCCAGCAGTTTCCAACTAGAAGGGCAGTATTTT.

J is TRBJ1-1 and V is TRBV6-1; D is unresolved. Trimming shortened V by 5 bases and J by 5 bases, and 9 bases separated the two germline ends. CDR3 length: 12 residues. CDR1 is MNHNS and CDR2 is SASEGT in the germline V gene. The CDR3 coding sequence is TGTGCCAGCAGTCGTACGGTTACTGAAGCTTTCTTT. Its protein is CASSRTVTEAFF.

The chain recombines TRBV6-6 with TRBJ2-3, with D tentatively TRBD1 or TRBD2 (7 bases each). Trimming left V 8 bases short and J 4 bases short, with 16 bases between. There are 14 residues in the CDR3. Germline V gene lookup returns CDR1 MNHNY and CDR2 SVGAGI (reference sequence). The CDR3 bases are TGTGCCAGCGCAGCAGGGGGGGGATCAGATACGCAGTATTTT. Its protein product is CASAAGGGSDTQYF.

The V call is TRBV7-2, the J call TRBJ2-1, with D perhaps matching TRBD2 (6 bases). V lost 3 bases and J 12 bases, leaving 15 bases between the germline ends. The germline V gene encodes CDR1 SGHTA and CDR2 FQGNSA. The CDR3 runs 13 residues. This chain's CDR3 is CASSLTSEAGQFF. CDR3 DNA: TGTGCCAGCAGCTTGACTAGTGAGGCTGGGCAGTTCTTC.

This clonotype was observed a few times. The rearrangement joins TRBV7-2 to TRBJ2-1; D is unclear. Trimming pared 1 base from V and 4 bases from J, leaving 14 bases between. Germline CDR1 SGHTA, CDR2 FQGNSA. The CDR3 is made up of 16 amino acids. CDR3 sequence reads: CASSLENTVRYNEQFF. The CDR3, as DNA: TGTGCCAGCAGCTTAGAGAACACAGTAAGGTACAATGAGCAGTTCTTC.

This chain joins TRBV7-3 and TRBJ2-1; 7 nucleotides match TRBD2. The J call may not be correct, given that the DNA end is closer to TRBJ2-7. The CDR3 is 15 amino acids. From germline, CDR1 is SGHTA and CDR2 FQGTGA. CDR3 in DNA: TGTGCCAGCAGCTCCCCTGGACTAGGTCGGACTGAGCAGTACTTC. Translation gives CASSSPGLGRTEQYF.

This clonotype was seen repeatedly, ten times or more. The rearrangement joins TRBV12-3 or TRBV12-4 to TRBJ1-2, with a weak D call TRBD1 (5 bases). This CDR3 is built from 15 residues. Trimming pared 3 bases from V and 3 bases from J, leaving 14 bases between. CDR3 sequence reads: CASSLKGRGDYGYTF. The CDR3 region has the DNA TGTGCCAGCAGTTTGAAGGGACGGGGCGACTATGGCTACACCTTC.

V gene TRBV7-3 combines with J gene TRBJ2-3, with 14 positions matching TRBD2. The better agreement between TRBJ2-1 and the DNA end casts doubt on the J call. This CDR3 contains 17 residues. Germline V CDR1 and CDR2: SGHTA, FQGTGA. The CDR3 bases are TGTGCCAGCAGCCAGACTAGCGGGAGGGCCTGGGGCAATGAGCAGTTCTTC. This gives the protein CASSQTSGRAWGNEQFF.

This chain links TRBV7-6 with TRBJ2-7; 10 bases fit TRBD2. From germline, CDR1 is SGHVS and CDR2 FNYEAQ. The V segment lost 0 bases and the J segment 7 bases; nucleotides outside the gene matches: 9. This CDR3 is 16 amino acids long. The CDR3 DNA sequence: TGTGCCAGCAGCTTAGCCACGGCTAGCGGGAGCAATGAGCAGTACTTC. This codes for CASSLATASGSNEQYF.

The rearrangement uses TRBV6-8 and TRBJ2-5, with D unresolved. The end of the DNA aligns better with TRBJ2-7, so the J call may be wrong. Germline CDR1 MNHGY, CDR2 SAAAGT. CDR3 size: 15 residues. The CDR3 coding sequence is TGTGCCAGCAGCCTGGCCACTCCAAGATACTACGAGCAGTACTTC. It encodes CASSLATPRYYEQYF.

The chain carries TRBV5-1 and TRBJ2-5; D might be TRBD1 or TRBD2, each matching 5 bases. The V and J ends lost 0 bases and 2 bases respectively, with 11 bases between them. The CDR3 is 15 amino acids. Germline CDR1 is SGHRS and CDR2 is YFSETQ. This CDR3 is CASSLVGTVQETQYF. DNA for the CDR3: TGCGCCAGCAGCTTGGTCGGGACGGTTCAAGAGACCCAGTACTTC.

This clonotype has more than one count but fewer than ten. Lacking the conserved final phenylalanine or tryptophan, this CDR3 likely reflects a read error. Because the CDR3's place on the DNA is in doubt, the DNA is left out and the CDR3 is given as listed by TCRdb. The gene calls are TRBV7-3 and TRBJ2-7. The CDR3 sequence runs 18 residues, both termini included. Germline values: CDR1 SGHTA, CDR2 FQGTGA. The CDR3 loop is CASSPKGRSLNYGYTFGS.

Only one count was recorded for this clonotype. J is TRBJ2-7 and V is TRBV19; 9 bases line up with TRBD2. The assigned J gene may be wrong: the sequence end matches TRBJ2-1 better. Germline CDR1 LNHDA, CDR2 SQIVND (reference sequence). CDR3 length: 15 amino acids. The CDR3 region has the DNA TGTGCCAGTACCCTTAGCGGGAGCACCTACAATGAGCAGTTCTTC. It translates to CASTLSGSTYNEQFF.

This clonotype is categorized as medium-sized (0.01 to 0.1%). The V call is TRBV10-3, the J call TRBJ2-3, with TRBD2 matching 8 bases. The germline CDR1 and CDR2 sequences are ENHRY and SYGVKD. After removal of 10 bases from V and 4 bases from J, the junction contained 10 bases not matched to a gene. This CDR3 spans 14 amino acids. The CDR3 protein is CASQRELLADTQYF. CDR3 nucleotides: TGTGCCAGCCAGCGGGAGTTGTTGGCAGATACGCAGTATTTT.

The rearrangement uses TRBV7-3 and TRBJ2-6; perhaps TRBD1 as D (7 bases). Germline V gives CDR1 SGHTA, CDR2 FQGTGA. The CDR3 consists of 18 residues. V gave up 5 bases and J gave up 0 bases, with 17 bases separating them. The CDR3 reads CASSLKGTAGSGANVLTF. The CDR3, as DNA: TGTGCCAGCAGCCTAAAAGGGACAGCGGGCTCTGGGGCCAACGTCCTGACTTTC.

The gene calls are TRBV12-3 or TRBV12-4 and TRBJ1-1; D ambiguous. The CDR3 spans 12 residues. Trimming cost V 3 bases and J 11 bases, with 13 bases left between them. The CDR3 DNA reads as TGTGCCAGCAGTTTTAAGTCCTTTGTTGCTTTCTTT. Its translation is CASSFKSFVAFF.

The rearrangement links TRBV7-3 to TRBJ2-1, with D maybe TRBD1 (6 bases). The J call could be wrong; TRBJ1-1 is a better fit for the DNA end. Germline CDR1 SGHTA, CDR2 FQGTGA. The CDR3 runs to 13 residues. The chain's CDR3 is CASSSTGNTEAFF. CDR3 in DNA: TGTGCCAGCAGCTCGACAGGGAACACTGAAGCTTTCTTT.

This chain links TRBV6-6 with TRBJ2-6; 9 nucleotides line up with TRBD1. The CDR3 consists of 18 residues. The germline V gene encodes CDR1 MNHNY and CDR2 SVGAGI (reference sequence). V lost 0 bases, J lost 2 bases, and 5 bases stayed unmatched. The CDR3 DNA sequence: TGTGCCAGCAGTTACTCGATTGGGACAGGGACTGGGGCCAACGTCCTGACTTTC. It codes for CASSYSIGTGTGANVLTF.

This clonotype showed up just a few times. The CDR3 does not end in the conserved phenylalanine or tryptophan, so this is likely a read error. No DNA is shown, since the ends of the CDR3 on it are uncertain; the CDR3 is the one TCRdb lists. V and J are TRBV11-2 and TRBJ2-1; the DNA was not compared with TRBD1, the D call given in the table. The CDR3 numbers 16 amino acids, ends counted. CDR1 and CDR2 from the germline V gene are SGHAT and FQNNGV. The CDR3 protein is CASSTTGRDSPLHFGN.

This clonotype was detected many times. No conserved phenylalanine or tryptophan is present at the end of the CDR3, so a read error is the likely explanation. Because the CDR3's place on the DNA is in doubt, the DNA is left out and the CDR3 is given as listed by TCRdb. This chain joins TRBV12-5 and TRBJ2-7; TRBD2, as called in the table, went unchecked against the DNA. Ends included, the CDR3 has 15 residues. Germline V CDR1 and CDR2: LGHNT, FRNRAP. CDR3 sequence: CASGLGGGRGYTFGS.

The chain has TRBV7-2 and TRBJ1-1; a possible D gene is TRBD2 (5 bases). The closer fit of TRBJ2-3 to the DNA end suggests the J call may be wrong. Germline V CDR1 and CDR2: SGHTA, FQGNSA. The CDR3 has 15 residues. CDR3 DNA: TGTGCCAGCACCCTATGGCGGGTGGGGACAGATACGCAGTATTTT. It specifies CASTLWRVGTDTQYF.